This T cell receptor beta chain stems from a study of CD8+CD57+ T cells in acquired aplastic anemia. Study-level findings and limits: Patients and controls shared some 29 CD8+ CDR3 sequences, which appeared highly expressed in patients and within their immunodominant clones.

Trimming shortened V by 10 bases and J by 4 bases, and 17 bases separated the two germline ends. The CDR3 contains 14 residues. Germline V gene lookup returns CDR1 LNHDA and CDR2 SQIVND (reference sequence). The sample holds many counts of this clonotype. Its antigen is unidentified. It was genomic DNA that served as the template for profiling TCR beta VDJ and CDR3. TCRdb reprocessed the reads via MiXCR and lists one record per CDR3 protein. The table shows about 270,000 distinct CDR3 sequences, with about 56% occurring only once. The chain recombines TRBV19 with TRBJ2-1, with D perhaps TRBD1 or TRBD2 (5 bases each). The sequence came from a human donor with severe aplastic anemia or a healthy control (not recorded which). Input material: sorted CD4+, CD8+, or CD8+CD57+ T cells (not recorded which) from PBMCs. CDR3 amino acids: CATTGLLAYNEQFF. The CDR3 region has the DNA TGTGCCACCACGGGGCTGCTGGCTTACAATGAGCAGTTCTTC.